This T cell receptor (beta chain) was retrieved from a study of monozygotic twins with inflammatory bowel disease. With respect to this clonotype: What it binds is unknown.

TCRdb processed the 5' RACE reads again and assigns one entry to each CDR3 protein, with no DNA. The sample shows over 200,000 distinct CDR3 sequences, and roughly 1.5% sits with its ten largest clones. Whole-study results and caveats: Researchers report that IBD patients shared fewer clonotypes with others than healthy twins, especially amid disease activity. The co-twins with IBD showed lower TCRbeta diversity (inverse Simpson) than their healthy siblings.

There are 12 residues in the CDR3. V gene TRBV12-3 or TRBV12-4 combines with J gene TRBJ2-7. Sequencing input: blood. This receptor was identified in a human donor with ulcerative colitis or Crohn's disease, or a healthy co-twin of an affected twin (not recorded which). CDR3 protein: CASSPNNYEQYF.